One and the same sample provided the 23 T cell receptor beta chains below, sequenced in a study of cytomegalovirus exposure and HLA in healthy donors. This PCR relied on a set of 60 Vbeta primers and 13 Jbeta primers. TCRdb's copy holds only in-frame clones and misses some; the assay was immunoSEQ multiplex PCR. Of 150,000 to 200,000 clones listed, 80% to 85% are singletons. Sequences were obtained from PBMCs. These receptors came from a woman younger than 45 in good health and CMV-seronegative.

This chain links TRBV11-2 with TRBJ1-1, with a weak D call TRBD1 (6 bases). V dropped 5 bases and J dropped 3 bases, with 10 bases sitting between them. The CDR3 totals 13 residues. The germline V gene encodes CDR1 SGHAT and CDR2 FQNNGV. CDR3 bases: TGTGCCAGCAGCAACAGGGTTGACACTGAAGCTTTCTTT. It is translated as CASSNRVDTEAFF.

The chain couples TRBV27 to TRBJ1-4; D gene unclear. The CDR3 extends over 15 amino acids. Germline-derived CDR1 and CDR2 are MNHEY and SMNVEV (reference sequence). V was cut by 5 bases and J by 8 bases, with 18 bases left in between. The CDR3 protein is CASSTGWGAGEKLFF. CDR3 DNA: TGTGCCAGCAGTACCGGATGGGGAGCTGGGGAAAAACTGTTTTTT.

J is TRBJ2-5 and V is TRBV4-2; 9 nucleotides agree with TRBD1. CDR1 and CDR2 (germline): LGHNA, YNFKEQ. J lost 5 bases, V lost 0 bases, and 4 bases had no gene match. The CDR3 is made up of 15 amino acids. This chain's CDR3 is CASSQEGQGWETQYF. For the CDR3, the DNA is TGTGCCAGCAGCCAAGAGGGACAGGGTTGGGAGACCCAGTACTTC.

The chain uses TRBV5-4 and TRBJ2-1; 15 bases are a match to TRBD2. CDR3 size: 15 residues. The germline CDR1 and CDR2 sequences are SGHNT and YYREEE (reference sequence). Trimming cost V 1 base and J 10 bases; bases outside gene matches: 3. CDR3 nucleotides: TGTGCCAGCAGCTTGCTCGGGACTAGCGGGAGGGAGCAGTTCTTC. The encoded protein is CASSLLGTSGREQFF. Full variable domain (remainder filled in from reference TRBV5-4 and TRBJ2-1): ETGVTQSPTHLIKTRGQQVTLRCSSQSGHNTVSWYQQALGQGPQFIFQYYREEENGRGNFPPRFSGLQFPNYSSELNVNALELDDSALYLCASSLLGTSGREQFFGPGTRLTVL.

V is TRBV5-4 and J is TRBJ1-2, with D unresolved. The CDR3 sequence is 14 residues long. Trimming took off 0 bases at V and 2 bases at J, with 8 bases between the two ends. Germline V CDR1 and CDR2: SGHNT, YYREEE (reference sequence). CDR3 in DNA: TGTGCCAGCAGCTTGGAGGCGGGGAACTATGGCTACACCTTC. Residues: CASSLEAGNYGYTF.

The chain joins TRBV18 to TRBJ1-2; 7 bases agree with TRBD1. Germline V gene lookup returns CDR1 KGHSH and CDR2 LQKENI. V lost 3 bases to trimming and J lost 5 bases; unmatched junction nucleotides: 18. The CDR3 spans 18 residues. The CDR3: CASSPSDRARGRNYGYTF. Written as DNA, the CDR3 is TGTGCCAGCTCACCGAGTGACAGGGCGCGAGGGCGGAATTATGGCTACACCTTC.

The chain has TRBV7-3 and TRBJ2-3; 8 positions agree with TRBD2. V dropped 3 bases and J dropped 3; count of bases not matched to a gene: 8. CDR1 and CDR2 from the germline V gene are SGHTA and FQGTGA. This CDR3 region has 16 residues. The DNA of the CDR3 is TGTGCCAGCAGCTTCGAGCGGGAGATTCCGACAGATACGCAGTATTTT. This encodes CASSFEREIPTDTQYF.

The V call is TRBV29-1, the J call TRBJ2-5; a possible D gene is TRBD2 (5 bases). Trimming removed 3 bases from V and 2 bases from J, with 13 bases in between. Germline-derived CDR1 and CDR2 are SQVTM and ANQGSEA. The CDR3 sequence is 14 residues long. For the CDR3, the DNA is TGCAGCGTTGACAGGACTGGAGCTCAAGAGACCCAGTACTTC. Protein product: CSVDRTGAQETQYF.

The V call is TRBV28, the J call TRBJ1-2, with D tentatively TRBD1 (6 bases). From germline, CDR1 is MDHEN and CDR2 SYDVKM. The V and J ends lost 1 base and 3 bases respectively, with 9 bases between them. The CDR3 extends over 14 amino acids. CDR3 amino acids: CASSLSGADYGYTF. The CDR3 bases are TGTGCCAGCAGTTTATCAGGGGCAGACTATGGCTACACCTTC.

The table lists this clone with a few counts. V is TRBV19 and J is TRBJ1-1, with D possibly matching TRBD1 (5 bases). V lost 5 bases and J 5 bases, leaving 15 bases between the germline ends. This CDR3 contains 14 residues. The germline V gene has CDR1 LNHDA and CDR2 SQIVND (reference sequence). The CDR3, as DNA: TGTGCCAGTAGTGCCCAGGGTGTAGGTACTGAAGCTTTCTTT. Translated, it gives CASSAQGVGTEAFF.

The CDR3 reads CSVDRGQGGYTF. The CDR3, as DNA: TGCAGCGTTGACAGGGGGCAGGGTGGCTACACCTTC. The rearrangement links TRBV29-1 to TRBJ1-2, with 8 bases fitting TRBD1. The germline V gene encodes CDR1 SQVTM and CDR2 ANQGSEA. J gave up 7 bases and V 3 bases, and 4 bases lay outside the gene matches. The CDR3 is 12 amino acids.

J is TRBJ1-2 and V is TRBV4-3, with a weak D call TRBD1 (6 bases). V lost 0 bases, J lost 4 bases, and 15 bases lay in between. This CDR3 region has 16 residues. Germline CDR1 LGHNA, CDR2 YSLEER. CDR3 in DNA: TGCGCCAGCAGCCAAGATCGAGGGGGTTCGGCCTATGGCTACACCTTC. It is translated as CASSQDRGGSAYGYTF.

This rearrangement joins TRBV6-6 to TRBJ1-6, with D unclear. V lost 7 bases and J 5 bases, leaving 9 bases between the germline ends. Germline V gene sequence: CDR1 MNHNY, CDR2 SVGAGI (reference sequence). The CDR3 has 13 residues. The CDR3 reads CASKENDNSPLHF. CDR3 sequence (DNA): TGTGCCAGCAAAGAGAATGATAATTCACCCCTCCACTTT.

V is TRBV7-9 and J is TRBJ1-3; D remains unclear. Germline CDR1 is SEHNR and CDR2 is FQNEAQ (reference sequence). CDR3 length: 12 amino acids. In DNA form, the CDR3 reads TGTTCCTCCGCGGGCTCTGGAAACACCATATATTTT. Its translation is CSSAGSGNTIYF.

This clone appeared a single time. J is TRBJ1-6 and V is TRBV18; D is uncertain. CDR1 and CDR2 from the germline V gene are KGHSH and LQKENI. This CDR3 has 13 residues. V was clipped by 3 bases and J by 8 bases, with 8 bases between them. The CDR3 nucleotides read TGTGCCAGCTCACCGAGGGAGGATTCACCCCTCCACTTT. Translation: CASSPREDSPLHF.

The genes are TRBV4-3 and TRBJ1-2; D ambiguous. The V and J ends lost 0 bases and 2 bases respectively, with 10 bases between them. Germline values: CDR1 LGHNA, CDR2 YSLEER. The CDR3 totals 15 residues. The DNA for the CDR3 is TGCGCCAGCAGCCAAGAATTTTCCGTAAACTATGGCTACACCTTC. Translating gives CASSQEFSVNYGYTF.

This clone was recorded only once. The V call is TRBV5-1, the J call TRBJ2-6; TRBD1 matches at 7 bases. The V gene's germline CDR1 is SGHRS and CDR2 YFSETQ. The CDR3 extends over 17 amino acids. Trimming at V came to 1 base and at J to 0 bases, leaving 4 bases not matched to a gene. The CDR3 is CASSLLGTVSGANVLTF. In DNA form, the CDR3 reads TGCGCCAGCAGCTTGTTAGGGACAGTCTCTGGGGCCAACGTCCTGACTTTC.

The genes are TRBV21-1 and TRBJ1-5; the table's TRBD1 call for D was not verified on the DNA. TRBV21-1 is a known pseudogene. The CDR3 spans 15 residues. The CDR3 DNA reads TGTGCCAGCAGGGAGGACAGGGGAGGGAATCAGCCCCAGCATTTT. It specifies CASREDRGGNQPQHF.

This clone showed up just once. The chain couples TRBV9 to TRBJ2-1; D may be TRBD2 (6 bases). Germline V gene sequence: CDR1 SGDLS, CDR2 YYNGEE. The CDR3 contains 12 residues. V lost 0 bases and J lost 10, with 8 bases in between. The CDR3 spells CASSVGGLEQFF. The CDR3 region has the DNA TGTGCCAGCAGCGTAGGGGGACTCGAGCAGTTCTTC.

V and J are TRBV27 and TRBJ1-5; no firm D call. CDR1 and CDR2 from the germline V gene are MNHEY and SMNVEV (reference sequence). Trimming took off 0 bases at V and 5 bases at J, with 11 bases between the two ends. This CDR3 contains 15 residues. Written as DNA, the CDR3 is TGTGCCAGCAGTTTATCGCGGGGTGTCCATCAGCCCCAGCATTTT. Translation: CASSLSRGVHQPQHF.

This clone was counted between two and nine times. The chain links TRBV10-3 to TRBJ2-7, with 10 bases lining up with TRBD2. J gave up 0 bases and V 2 bases, and 1 base lay outside the gene matches. This CDR3 is built from 15 residues. In germline, CDR1 is ENHRY, CDR2 SYGVKD. The CDR3 bases are TGTGCCATCAGTGAGGCTAGCGGGGGCTCCTACGAGCAGTACTTC. This translates into CAISEASGGSYEQYF.

V and J are TRBV7-9 and TRBJ2-2; D perhaps matches TRBD2 (5 bases). The CDR3 is made up of 17 amino acids. The germline V and J ends were trimmed by 0 bases and 3 bases, with 14 bases remaining between them. Germline lookup yields CDR1 SEHNR and CDR2 FQNEAQ (reference sequence). CDR3 DNA sequence: TGTGCCAGCAGCTTAGCGCTCGGGGTCCAGGACACCGGGGAGCTGTTTTTT. It codes for CASSLALGVQDTGELFF. The full variable domain, in which reference TRBV7-9 and TRBJ2-2 provide the parts outside the CDR3, is DTGVSQNPRHKITKRGQNVTFRCDPISEHNRLYWYRQTLGQGPEFLTYFQNEAQLEKSRLLSDRFSAERPKGSFSTLEIQRTEQGDSAMYLCASSLALGVQDTGELFFGEGSRLTVL.

The chain couples TRBV5-1 to TRBJ2-7; 10 bases map to TRBD1. V shed 0 bases, J shed 11 bases, and the junction held 2 bases outside the gene matches. This CDR3 is built from 12 residues. Germline CDR1 SGHRS, CDR2 YFSETQ. CDR3 region: CASSLVGTGEYF. The CDR3 DNA reads as TGCGCCAGCAGCTTGGTCGGGACAGGGGAGTACTTC.